A selection of T cell receptor beta chains follows, all from one sample in a study of T cell responses to AZD1222 COVID-19 vaccine. Only in-frame clones appear in the TCRdb table, and some are missing; sequencing was by immunoSEQ multiplex PCR. The profile shows approximately 100,000 clones, approximately 86% of them singletons. The sample consisted of peripheral blood, taken 28 days after the second dose of the MenACWY control vaccine. These receptor sequences come from an adult who received the MenACWY meningococcal vaccine as a control. The CDR3 runs from the conserved cysteine through the conserved F or W.

cdr3_length,j_call,v_call,cdr3_aa
14,TRBJ2-1,TRBV28,CAIGGGAFRNEQFF
14,TRBJ2-7,TRBV7-2,CASSVPSGEYEQYF
14,TRBJ2-7,TRBV7-2,CASSLARGGYEQYF
17,TRBJ2-5,TRBV5-1,CASSLAPRVTSQETQYF
14,TRBJ1-4,TRBV18,CASSFGSTNEKLFF
17,TRBJ1-2,TRBV7-2,CASSLSPWGRGGYGYTF
13,TRBJ1-1,TRBV6-5,CASTTVVDTEAFF
16,TRBJ2-5,TRBV4-2,CASSQDGTGAWETQYF
16,TRBJ2-2,TRBV27,CSLAWDRGPNTGELFF
15,TRBJ1-6,TRBV3-1/TRBV3-2,CASSQATTGYSPLHF
14,TRBJ1-6,TRBV5-1,CASSLGTTNSPLHF
15,TRBJ1-1,TRBV19,CASSLAGFRDTEAFF